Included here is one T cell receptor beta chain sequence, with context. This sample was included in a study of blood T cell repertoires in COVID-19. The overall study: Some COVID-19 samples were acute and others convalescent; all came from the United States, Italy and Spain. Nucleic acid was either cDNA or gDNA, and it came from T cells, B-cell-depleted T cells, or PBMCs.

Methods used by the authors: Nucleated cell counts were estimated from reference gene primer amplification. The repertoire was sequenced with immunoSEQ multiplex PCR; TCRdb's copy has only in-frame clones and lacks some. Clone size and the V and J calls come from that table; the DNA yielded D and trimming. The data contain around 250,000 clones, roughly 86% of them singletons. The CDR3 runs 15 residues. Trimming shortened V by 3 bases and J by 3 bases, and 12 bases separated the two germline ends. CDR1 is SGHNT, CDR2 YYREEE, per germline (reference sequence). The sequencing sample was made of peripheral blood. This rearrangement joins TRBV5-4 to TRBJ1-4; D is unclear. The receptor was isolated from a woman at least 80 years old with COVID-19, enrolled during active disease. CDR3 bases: TGTGCCAGCAGCTCCCCCGAGGCCCCTAATGAAAAACTGTTTTTT. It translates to CASSSPEAPNEKLFF. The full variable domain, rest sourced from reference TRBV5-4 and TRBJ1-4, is ETGVTQSPTHLIKTRGQQVTLRCSSQSGHNTVSWYQQALGQGPQFIFQYYREEENGRGNFPPRFSGLQFPNYSSELNVNALELDDSALYLCASSSPEAPNEKLFFGSGTQLSVL.